This T cell receptor (beta chain) is from a study of blood T cell repertoires in COVID-19. Study processing details: The authors estimated nucleated cell counts from reference gene primer amplification. Assay used: immunoSEQ multiplex PCR; TCRdb lists only in-frame clones, some missing. The V and J calls and clone size were taken over from that table, and D and trimming were inferred from the DNA. The table records about 130,000 clones, about 70% of them present only once. The germline CDR1 and CDR2 sequences are SGHVS and FNYEAQ. The CDR3 runs to 15 residues. The V gene end was trimmed by 6 bases and the J gene end by 3 bases; junction bases not matched to a gene: 7.

This receptor was identified in a woman in her 70s with acute or convalescent COVID-19. The J gene is TRBJ2-2, the V gene TRBV7-6, with 7 bases matching TRBD1. Sequencing was carried out using peripheral blood. The CDR3 region has the DNA TGTGCCAGCAGTTCCGGGACAGCCTACACCGGGGAGCTGTTTTTT. Translation gives CASSSGTAYTGELFF.